Listed here are 26 T cell receptor beta chains from one sample, sequenced in a study of OX40 agonist ivuxolimab in advanced cancers. Clones were read by immunoSEQ multiplex PCR, and TCRdb kept only the in-frame ones, dropping some. This sample has tens of thousands of clones, with roughly 85% found just once. Specimen: CD4+ or CD8+ T cells sorted from blood, collected in a trial of the OX40 agonist ivuxolimab. These receptor sequences come from an adult with an advanced solid tumor such as melanoma, head and neck, liver or kidney cancer.

A few counts support this clone. This sequence joins TRBV7-6 and TRBJ2-3; D call uncertain. The CDR3 has 14 amino acids. The V gene lost 3 bases and the J gene lost 2 bases, with 9 bases spanning the gap. CDR1 and CDR2 (germline): SGHVS, FNYEAQ. The CDR3 reads CASSLSSITDTQYF. CDR3 nucleotides: TGTGCCAGCAGCTTGTCCTCGATCACAGATACGCAGTATTTT. Variable domain in full (rest from reference TRBV7-6 and TRBJ2-3): GAGVSQSPRYKVTKRGQDVALRCDPISGHVSLYWYRQALGQGPEFLTYFNYEAQQDKSGLPNDRFSAERPEGSISTLTIQRTEQRDSAMYRCASSLSSITDTQYFGPGTRLTVL.

The chain couples TRBV27 to TRBJ1-5; D remains unclear. Trimming shortened V by 6 bases and J by 5 bases, and 8 bases separated the two germline ends. Germline V gives CDR1 MNHEY, CDR2 SMNVEV (reference sequence). The CDR3 loop spans 12 amino acids. The CDR3 region is CASRHGHQPQHF. CDR3 DNA sequence: TGTGCCAGCAGACACGGACATCAGCCCCAGCATTTT.

The J gene is TRBJ2-2, the V gene TRBV7-9; a weak D match, TRBD1 (6 bases). Germline CDR1 reads SEHNR; CDR2 reads FQNEAQ (reference sequence). V was cut by 5 bases and J by 7 bases, with 17 bases left in between. The CDR3 extends over 15 amino acids. CDR3 DNA: TGTGCCAGCAGCCTTGGGCAGGGGCACTACGGGGAGCTGTTTTTT. Translating it yields CASSLGQGHYGELFF.

This chain connects TRBV5-1 to TRBJ1-4, with 8 bases that match TRBD1. The CDR3 is 15 residues long. Losses at the gene ends were 1 base for V and 7 bases for J; bases not matched to a gene: 6. From germline, CDR1 is SGHRS and CDR2 YFSETQ. This CDR3 is CASSLTGQGGEKLFF. CDR3 sequence (DNA): TGCGCCAGCAGCTTGACAGGACAGGGTGGTGAAAAACTGTTTTTT. Full variable domain (rest looked up from reference TRBV5-1 and TRBJ1-4): KAGVTQTPRYLIKTRGQQVTLSCSPISGHRSVSWYQQTPGQGLQFLFEYFSETQRNKGNFPGRFSGRQFSNSRSEMNVSTLELGDSALYLCASSLTGQGGEKLFFGSGTQLSVL.

V is TRBV7-2 and J is TRBJ2-5, with 13 bases lining up with TRBD2. Germline V gene data show CDR1 as SGHTA and CDR2 as FQGNSA. The CDR3 has 16 amino acids. V was clipped by 5 bases and J by 2 bases; unmatched bases: 5. In DNA, the CDR3 is TGTGCCAGCAGCCCACTACTAGCGGGGGGGCAAGAGACCCAGTACTTC. Its translation is CASSPLLAGGQETQYF.

The gene calls are TRBV7-2 and TRBJ1-2; 8 bases are shared with TRBD1. CDR1 and CDR2 from the germline V gene are SGHTA and FQGNSA. The V gene end was trimmed by 3 bases and the J gene end by 8 bases; junction bases not matched to a gene: 5. CDR3 size: 13 residues. CDR3 loop: CASSLDRVGGYTF. In nucleotides, the CDR3 is TGTGCCAGCAGCTTGGACAGGGTCGGGGGCTACACCTTC.

This clone was detected once. The chain joins TRBV5-5 to TRBJ2-1; D possibly matches TRBD1 or TRBD2 (5 bases each). Germline values: CDR1 SGHKS, CDR2 YYEKEE (reference sequence). V lost 2 bases, J lost 8 bases, and 17 bases lay in between. The CDR3 is made up of 15 amino acids. This chain's CDR3 is CASSLAIPGRDEQFF. CDR3 DNA: TGTGCCAGCAGCTTAGCGATCCCGGGGCGCGATGAGCAGTTCTTC. Combining the CDR3 with reference TRBV5-5 and TRBJ2-1 gives the whole variable domain DAGVTQSPTHLIKTRGQQVTLRCSPISGHKSVSWYQQVLGQGPQFIFQYYEKEERGRGNFPDRFSARQFPNYSSELNVNALLLGDSALYLCASSLAIPGRDEQFFGPGTRLTVL.

This chain connects TRBV30 to TRBJ2-3; 9 bases align to TRBD2. J lost 6 bases, V lost 5 bases, and 12 bases had no gene match. Germline CDR1 GTSNPN, CDR2 SVGIG (reference sequence). The CDR3 covers 15 residues. The DNA for the CDR3 is TGTGCCTGGGCTCTAAAGCGGGGGGAACCCGATACGCAGTATTTT. This encodes CAWALKRGEPDTQYF.

V usage is TRBV5-1 and J usage is TRBJ2-3; the match to TRBD2 covers 8 bases. This CDR3 spans 14 amino acids. V lost 3 bases and J lost 4; bases outside the gene matches: 4. Germline CDR1 SGHRS, CDR2 YFSETQ. CDR3 nucleotides: TGCGCCAGCAGCTCCGGGACTAGAGCAGATACGCAGTATTTT. As protein: CASSSGTRADTQYF.

This sequence joins TRBV12-5 and TRBJ2-7; D unclear. CDR3 length: 14 residues. Germline CDR1 is LGHNT and CDR2 is FRNRAP. Trimming stripped 1 base from V and 0 bases from J, with 7 bases between. The CDR3 coding sequence is TGTGCTAGTGGTTTGGCAGATAACTCCTACGAGCAGTACTTC. Protein product: CASGLADNSYEQYF.

This chain links TRBV5-1 with TRBJ1-5, with TRBD1 as a possible D gene (5 bases). Germline V lookup: CDR1 SGHRS, CDR2 YFSETQ. Trimming left V 0 bases short and J 0 bases short, with 31 bases between. The CDR3 consists of 23 residues. The CDR3 spells CASSLATNYRGTSDTRSNQPQHF. Here the CDR3 DNA reads TGCGCCAGCAGCTTGGCCACAAATTATAGGGGAACGTCCGATACTCGTAGCAATCAGCCCCAGCATTTT.

The CDR3 DNA is TGTGCCAGTAGTATGGGCGGGAGATCCTACAATGAGCAGTTCTTC. This translates into CASSMGGRSYNEQFF. The chain employs TRBV19 and TRBJ2-1; 7 bases are a match to TRBD2. V gave up 3 bases and J gave up 1 base; unmatched junction bases: 3. The CDR3 extends over 15 amino acids. Germline CDR1 is LNHDA and CDR2 is SQIVND (reference sequence).

This chain uses TRBV6-6 with TRBJ2-5; perhaps TRBD2 as D (5 bases). Trimming took off 5 bases at V and 2 bases at J, with 6 bases between the two ends. The germline V gene encodes CDR1 MNHNY and CDR2 SVGAGI (reference sequence). CDR3 size: 12 residues. The CDR3 loop reads CASSRTQETQYF. Here the CDR3 DNA reads TGTGCCAGCAGTCGGACTCAAGAGACCCAGTACTTC.

The V and J genes are TRBV27 and TRBJ1-4; 7 nucleotides line up with TRBD1. J was trimmed by 5 bases and V by 0 bases; bases with no gene match: 3. Germline V gives CDR1 MNHEY, CDR2 SMNVEV (reference sequence). The CDR3 extends over 15 amino acids. CDR3 protein: CASSLSGQENEKLFF. CDR3 coding DNA: TGTGCCAGCAGTTTATCCGGACAGGAGAATGAAAAACTGTTTTTT. Drawing the rest from reference TRBV27 and TRBJ1-4, the complete variable domain is EAQVTQNPRYLITVTGKKLTVTCSQNMNHEYMSWYRQDPGLGLRQIYYSMNVEVTDKGDVPEGYKVSRKEKRNFPLILESPSPNQTSLYFCASSLSGQENEKLFFGSGTQLSVL.

The chain recombines TRBV9 with TRBJ2-2; D not resolved. V lost 5 bases and J 4 bases, leaving 9 bases between the germline ends. The CDR3 consists of 13 residues. From germline, CDR1 is SGDLS and CDR2 YYNGEE. DNA of the CDR3: TGTGCCAGCAGTGCTCGCCCCACCGGGGAGCTGTTTTTT. Translating gives CASSARPTGELFF.

The chain couples TRBV27 to TRBJ2-7, with TRBD2 matching 9 bases. The CDR3 sequence is 15 residues long. The V gene's germline CDR1 is MNHEY and CDR2 SMNVEV (reference sequence). V lost 6 bases to trimming and J lost 4 bases; unmatched junction nucleotides: 10. CDR3 loop: CASSSLAGRGYEQYF. CDR3 DNA: TGTGCCAGCAGCAGTCTAGCGGGAAGGGGATACGAGCAGTACTTC.

The genes are TRBV6-5 and TRBJ1-1; D remains unclear. Germline V gene sequence: CDR1 MNHEY, CDR2 SVGAGI. V was pared by 2 bases and J by 7 bases, with 14 bases between. This CDR3 comprises 14 residues. This CDR3 is CASSYDAGFNEAFF. The CDR3 coding sequence is TGTGCCAGCAGTTACGACGCCGGTTTTAATGAAGCTTTCTTT.

This clone was detected a few times. At one boundary the junction diverges from the germline segment, which might be a read error. DNA of the CDR3: TGTGCTAGTGGTCCCCCCGGGACTAGCGGGACCGAGGACTTC. Translating gives CASGPPGTSGTEDF. The genes are TRBV12-5 and TRBJ2-5, with 13 bases fitting TRBD2. CDR1 and CDR2 from the germline V gene are LGHNT and FRNRAP. The CDR3 sequence is 14 residues long.

The V call is TRBV21-1, the J call TRBJ1-4. TRBV21-1 is a pseudogene. The CDR3 contains 18 residues. CDR3 bases: TGTGCCAGCAGCAAAAGGATTAGGGCAGGCGAGGCGTGTGAAAAACTGTTTTTT. Translated: CASSKRIRAGEACEKLFF.

The V and J genes are TRBV13 and TRBJ2-2; maybe TRBD1 (5 bases). Germline CDR1 is PRHDT and CDR2 is FYEKMQ (reference sequence). The CDR3 covers 14 residues. Trimming stripped 6 bases from V and 1 base from J, with 9 bases between. The CDR3 DNA reads TGTGCCAGCAGGCCGACAGAGAACACCGGGGAGCTGTTTTTT. Its protein product is CASRPTENTGELFF.

The genes are TRBV18 and TRBJ2-7; tentative D call: TRBD1 (5 bases). This CDR3 has 13 amino acids. V lost 2 bases to trimming and J lost 5 bases, with 10 bases between them. Germline V gene lookup returns CDR1 KGHSH and CDR2 LQKENI. The CDR3 here is CASSPGEGDEQYF. For the CDR3, the DNA is TGTGCCAGCTCACCAGGGGAAGGGGACGAGCAGTACTTC.

V and J are TRBV7-2 and TRBJ1-2; D remains unclear. Germline values: CDR1 SGHTA, CDR2 FQGNSA. Between the trimmed V and J ends, which lost 1 base and 0 bases, there was a span of 12 bases. The CDR3 totals 16 residues. In DNA form, the CDR3 reads TGTGCCAGCAGCTTAGGACGAGGAATGGCTAACTATGGCTACACCTTC. It translates to CASSLGRGMANYGYTF.

This clone has only a few counts. The V and J genes are TRBV25-1 and TRBJ1-1, with D perhaps matching TRBD1 (6 bases). The ends were cut back, 6 bases at V and 0 bases at J, with 11 bases in the middle. The CDR3 is 14 residues long. Per the germline V gene, CDR1 is MGHDK and CDR2 is SYGVNS. DNA for the CDR3: TGTGCCAGCAGGGGACACCTGATGAACACTGAAGCTTTCTTT. This encodes CASRGHLMNTEAFF.

This chain links TRBV5-6 with TRBJ1-6, with D possibly being TRBD1 (5 bases). V lost 0 bases and J lost 9, with 10 bases in between. Germline loops: CDR1 SGHDT, CDR2 YYEEEE. This CDR3 is built from 14 residues. The CDR3 nucleotides are TGTGCCAGCAGCTTGGGCGGGGCCACTTCACCCCTCCACTTT. It is translated as CASSLGGATSPLHF.

This clone was seen once. The rearrangement uses TRBV6-6 and TRBJ2-6, with TRBD1 identical over 8 bases. Germline V lookup: CDR1 MNHNY, CDR2 SVGAGI (reference sequence). The CDR3 has 15 residues. The J segment lost 4 bases and the V segment lost 4 bases, leaving 3 bases of the junction unmatched. The CDR3 spells CASSWTGTGANVLTF. The CDR3 region has the DNA TGTGCCAGCAGTTGGACAGGGACCGGGGCCAACGTCCTGACTTTC.

The chain carries TRBV4-2 and TRBJ2-1; D possibly corresponds to TRBD1 (5 bases). V was pared by 2 bases and J by 3 bases, with 14 bases between. The CDR3 is 16 amino acids. Germline CDR1 reads LGHNA; CDR2 reads YNFKEQ. The CDR3 region is CASSQYRSADYNEQFF. CDR3 in DNA: TGTGCCAGCAGCCAATACAGGAGCGCCGACTACAATGAGCAGTTCTTC.